This passage covers 14 T cell receptor beta chains from one sample sequenced in a study of shared clonotypes between healthy human individuals. Some clones are missing from TCRdb's copy, which holds only in-frame ones; the method was immunoSEQ multiplex PCR. This sample has roughly 2.2 million clones, with approximately 95% found just once. Sequencing was done on a sample of naive CD4+ T cells from PBMCs. Subset described: CD45RA+ positively selected. The receptor set was obtained from a young man in good health. Some clones in this sample may be carry-over from other donors' samples.

V usage is TRBV7-9 and J usage is TRBJ2-1; no firm D call. The CDR3 consists of 13 residues. V lost 5 bases, J lost 8 bases, and 13 bases lay in between. Germline V gene sequence: CDR1 SEHNR, CDR2 FQNEAQ (reference sequence). This chain's CDR3 is CASSLIGFYEQFF. CDR3 in DNA: TGTGCCAGCAGCCTCATTGGCTTTTATGAGCAGTTCTTC.

V and J are TRBV28 and TRBJ2-3; 8 bases align to TRBD1. The CDR3 spans 16 residues. Germline assignment: CDR1 MDHEN and CDR2 SYDVKM. V was clipped by 3 bases and J by 3 bases; unmatched bases: 8. CDR3 bases: TGTGCCAGCAGTTTGAGGGGCAGGGGGCAGACAGATACGCAGTATTTT. Amino acids: CASSLRGRGQTDTQYF.

V usage is TRBV4-1 and J usage is TRBJ2-3; the D gene could be TRBD1 or TRBD2 (6 bases each). The germline V gene has CDR1 MGHRA and CDR2 YSYEKL. This CDR3 is 18 amino acids long. Trimming took 1 base from V and 2 from J, leaving 19 bases between them. The CDR3 spells CASSQGPTRGVPTDTQYF. The CDR3 DNA follows: TGCGCCAGCAGCCAAGGCCCCACGAGGGGGGTACCCACAGATACGCAGTATTTT.

The J gene is TRBJ1-1, the V gene TRBV18; 10 bases line up with TRBD1. J was trimmed by 1 base and V by 0 bases; bases with no gene match: 2. From germline, CDR1 is KGHSH and CDR2 LQKENI. The CDR3 loop spans 16 amino acids. DNA of the CDR3: TGTGCCAGCTCACCACCGGGACAGGGGCCGAACACTGAAGCTTTCTTT. Its protein product is CASSPPGQGPNTEAFF.

This clone appeared once. The chain links TRBV28 to TRBJ2-3, with D hard to call. V was pared by 6 bases and J by 2 bases, with 9 bases between. The CDR3 totals 13 residues. Germline CDR1 MDHEN, CDR2 SYDVKM. In nucleotides, the CDR3 is TGTGCCAGCAGGTCCGACTTCACAGATACGCAGTATTTT. This translates into CASRSDFTDTQYF.

The V and J genes are TRBV14 and TRBJ1-3; D call uncertain. The CDR3 is 15 residues long. Trimming removed 2 bases at V and 0 bases at J, with 8 bases between. Germline V gives CDR1 SGHDN, CDR2 FVKESK. For the CDR3, the DNA is TGTGCCAGCAGCCAATTCTACAGCTCTGGAAACACCATATATTTT. Protein product: CASSQFYSSGNTIYF.

The rearrangement links TRBV7-8 to TRBJ2-7, with 8 bases fitting TRBD1. The J segment lost 1 base and the V segment lost 3 bases, leaving 2 bases of the junction unmatched. Germline V gene data show CDR1 as SGHVS and CDR2 as FQNEAQ. The CDR3 loop spans 14 amino acids. The CDR3 bases are TGTGCCAGCAGCTTCAGGACAGGGTCCTACGAGCAGTACTTC. Protein sequence: CASSFRTGSYEQYF.

The chain couples TRBV29-1 to TRBJ2-3, with 10 bases fitting TRBD1. The V gene end was trimmed by 7 bases and the J gene end by 0 bases; junction bases not matched to a gene: 1. The CDR3 has 13 residues. CDR1 is SQVTM, CDR2 ANQGSEA, per germline. CDR3 DNA: TGCAGCGCGACAGGGGGCAGCACAGATACGCAGTATTTT. Translated: CSATGGSTDTQYF.

This chain connects TRBV27 to TRBJ1-2; D is possibly TRBD1 (5 bases). Germline V gives CDR1 MNHEY, CDR2 SMNVEV (reference sequence). V was trimmed by 4 bases and J by 3 bases, leaving 18 bases between them. The CDR3 spans 16 residues. The CDR3 sequence: CASSSFSLGGDYGYTF. The DNA of the CDR3 is TGTGCCAGCAGTTCTTTTTCTCTGGGGGGGGACTATGGCTACACCTTC.

V is TRBV9 and J is TRBJ2-2; TRBD2 matches 14 bases. V shed 4 bases, J shed 7 bases, and the junction held 6 bases outside the gene matches. From germline, CDR1 is SGDLS and CDR2 YYNGEE. CDR3 length equals 16 residues. In DNA, the CDR3 is TGTGCCAGCAGCCCGGGGACTAGCGGGAGAGGCGGGGAGCTGTTTTTT. It yields the protein CASSPGTSGRGGELFF. The full variable domain, with the rest looked up from reference TRBV9 and TRBJ2-2, is DSGVTQTPKHLITATGQRVTLRCSPRSGDLSVYWYQQSLDQGLQFLIQYYNGEERAKGNILERFSAQQFPDLHSELNLSSLELGDSALYFCASSPGTSGRGGELFFGEGSRLTVL.

This rearrangement joins TRBV9 to TRBJ1-2; D is uncertain. From germline, CDR1 is SGDLS and CDR2 YYNGEE. The CDR3 extends over 15 amino acids. With 0 bases removed from V and 7 bases from J, the gap between germline ends came to 16 bases. The CDR3 sequence is CASSVAAGLIFGYTF. The CDR3 region has the DNA TGTGCCAGCAGCGTAGCGGCCGGGCTGATTTTTGGCTACACCTTC. The full variable domain, in which reference TRBV9 and TRBJ1-2 provide the parts outside the CDR3, is DSGVTQTPKHLITATGQRVTLRCSPRSGDLSVYWYQQSLDQGLQFLIQYYNGEERAKGNILERFSAQQFPDLHSELNLSSLELGDSALYFCASSVAAGLIFGYTFGSGTRLTVV.

The J gene is TRBJ1-1, the V gene TRBV29-1; D call uncertain. Deletions cut 5 bases from V and 5 bases from J, with 6 bases between. The germline V gene has CDR1 SQVTM and CDR2 ANQGSEA. The CDR3 sequence is 10 residues long. The CDR3 coding sequence is TGCAGCGTTTTGACGACTGAAGCTTTCTTT. It translates to CSVLTTEAFF.

The chain is built from TRBV19 and TRBJ1-4; D perhaps matches TRBD1 (5 bases). The CDR3 runs 16 residues. The V end was cut by 4 bases, the J end by 0 bases, with 12 bases between. The germline gives CDR1 LNHDA, CDR2 SQIVND (reference sequence). DNA for the CDR3: TGTGCCAGTAGTAGGATACAGGCTGCAACTAATGAAAAACTGTTTTTT. This codes for CASSRIQAATNEKLFF.

V and J are TRBV27 and TRBJ1-2; TRBD1 aligns across 8 bases. Germline-derived CDR1 and CDR2 are MNHEY and SMNVEV (reference sequence). The CDR3 loop spans 14 amino acids. Losses at the gene ends were 4 bases for V and 8 bases for J; bases not matched to a gene: 9. The CDR3 DNA reads as TGTGCCAGCAGTTCGGAGCCAGGGGGCTACGGCTACACCTTC. Translating it yields CASSSEPGGYGYTF.